The 14 T cell receptor beta chains presented below share a single source sample, sequenced in a study of T cell responses to AZD1222 COVID-19 vaccine (dated by TCRdb to the early 2020s). Library generation was performed with the immunoSEQ multiplex PCR assay. The source is immuneACCESS, and TCRdb retained only in-frame sequences with V and J called. Part of the clones is not carried over; for the studies checked, unresolved V genes explain less than half of this, and the remainder is unexplained. For this sample the table gives 120,000 or so clones, of which about 90% were detected only once. Around 1.8% of the sample belongs to the ten largest clones. According to the study, the label for this sample's time point signals: baseline before first vaccination. Source: peripheral blood, taken on day 0 of AZD1222 vaccination. The receptor set was obtained from an adult in good health.

This clone has a handful of counts. The chain is built from TRBV4-1 and TRBJ2-3; a weak D match, TRBD2 (6 bases). V dropped 4 bases and J dropped 4 bases, with 15 bases sitting between them. This CDR3 region has 15 residues. Germline V gene sequence: CDR1 MGHRA, CDR2 YSYEKL. The DNA for the CDR3 is TGCGCCAGCAGCCCGCATGGGACTCCCGCAGATACGCAGTATTTT. It codes for CASSPHGTPADTQYF.

This chain joins TRBV12-3 or TRBV12-4 and TRBJ1-1; TRBD1 matches at 7 bases. J gave up 4 bases and V 9 bases, and 5 bases lay outside the gene matches. This CDR3 spans 12 amino acids. CDR3 nucleotides: TGTGCCAGTAGGAGGGGGCCCACTGAAGCTTTCTTT. This gives the protein CASRRGPTEAFF.

This clone appeared once. The J gene is TRBJ1-6, the V gene TRBV5-1, with 7 positions matching TRBD1. Germline lookup yields CDR1 SGHRS and CDR2 YFSETQ. The CDR3 spans 15 residues. The V segment lost 4 bases and the J segment 3 bases; nucleotides outside the gene matches: 4. The CDR3 region has the DNA TGCGCCAGCAGCGCTGGACAGGACTATAATTCACCCCTCCACTTT. This encodes CASSAGQDYNSPLHF.

The CDR3 region has the DNA TGTGCCAGCAGCGTAGTTTCACAGGTGAACACTGAAGCTTTCTTT. Protein product: CASSVVSQVNTEAFF. The rearrangement links TRBV9 to TRBJ1-1; TRBD1 might be the D (5 bases). The germline V and J ends were trimmed by 0 bases and 0 bases, with 9 bases remaining between them. CDR3 length equals 15 residues. CDR1 is SGDLS, CDR2 YYNGEE, per germline.

CDR3: CASSTGIYGYTF. The CDR3 DNA reads as TGTGCCAGCAGTACAGGGATCTATGGCTACACCTTC. The rearrangement joins TRBV12-3 or TRBV12-4 to TRBJ1-2, with TRBD1 as a possible D gene (6 bases). CDR3 length: 12 amino acids. V lost 5 bases, J lost 4 bases, and 8 bases lay in between.

The chain has TRBV10-2 and TRBJ2-2, with no clear D. The CDR3 is 14 residues long. Germline V gene sequence: CDR1 WSHSY, CDR2 SAAADI. V lost 4 bases and J 4 bases, leaving 10 bases between the germline ends. Here the CDR3 DNA reads TGCGCCAGCAGTGGTCCGTTGGGCACCGGGGAGCTGTTTTTT. Translating it yields CASSGPLGTGELFF.

The chain recombines TRBV6-4 with TRBJ1-6, with 10 bases lining up with TRBD1. The V gene's germline CDR1 is MRHNA and CDR2 SNTAGT. The trim removed 6 bases at V and 10 bases at J, leaving 6 bases unmatched. The CDR3 is 14 residues long. The CDR3 loop reads CASSETGGGSPLHF. DNA for the CDR3: TGTGCCAGCAGCGAGACAGGGGGCGGATCACCCCTCCACTTT.

The chain is built from TRBV15 and TRBJ2-3; TRBD2 might be the D (7 bases). This CDR3 has 14 amino acids. The germline V gene encodes CDR1 LNHNV and CDR2 YYDKDF (reference sequence). The ends were cut back, 1 base at V and 6 bases at J, with 11 bases in the middle. Written as DNA, the CDR3 is TGTGCCACCAGCAGAGTGGGGAGGGGGGATACGCAGTATTTT. Protein: CATSRVGRGDTQYF.

The chain joins TRBV7-2 to TRBJ2-3; D is unclear. V was cut by 2 bases and J by 7 bases, with 4 bases left in between. CDR1 and CDR2 from the germline V gene are SGHTA and FQGNSA. This CDR3 is built from 11 residues. The chain's CDR3 is CASSLSYTQYF. In DNA, the CDR3 is TGTGCCAGCAGCTTATCCTATACGCAGTATTTT.

The chain couples TRBV7-3 to TRBJ2-3; 10 positions match TRBD1. Trimming removed 5 bases from V and 5 bases from J; junction bases left unmatched: 7. Germline lookup yields CDR1 SGHTA and CDR2 FQGTGA. This CDR3 contains 15 residues. Here the CDR3 DNA reads TGTGCCAGCAGCCCAGGACAGGGGGTTGTAGATACGCAGTATTTT. It codes for CASSPGQGVVDTQYF.

This chain joins TRBV5-1 and TRBJ1-3; D ambiguous. The V gene's germline CDR1 is SGHRS and CDR2 YFSETQ. The CDR3 extends over 14 amino acids. Between the trimmed V and J ends, which lost 4 bases and 0 bases, there was a span of 8 bases. The CDR3 DNA is TGCGCCAGCAGCGAGGGTCTCTCTGGAAACACCATATATTTT. Translating it yields CASSEGLSGNTIYF.

This sequence joins TRBV2 and TRBJ2-3; D possibly corresponds to TRBD2 (6 bases). This CDR3 contains 14 residues. Looked up from germline, CDR1 is SNHLY and CDR2 is FYNNEI. Between the trimmed V and J ends, which lost 8 bases and 3 bases, there was a span of 15 bases. This CDR3 reads CASAGGSITDTQYF. The CDR3 nucleotides read TGTGCCAGCGCCGGGGGAAGCATTACAGATACGCAGTATTTT.

CDR3 nucleotides: TGTGCCAGCAGCTTAACGGGGGAAACCGGGGAGCTGTTTTTT. It specifies CASSLTGETGELFF. The genes are TRBV7-3 and TRBJ2-2; D is possibly TRBD1 or TRBD2 (5 bases each). Trimming removed 0 bases from V and 5 bases from J, with 7 bases in between. This CDR3 has 14 amino acids. Germline lookup yields CDR1 SGHTA and CDR2 FQGTGA.

The V call is TRBV7-2, the J call TRBJ1-2; 9 nucleotides align to TRBD1. The CDR3 is 16 residues long. With V trimmed by 4 bases and J by 5 bases, 11 bases remained unmatched. Germline V gene lookup returns CDR1 SGHTA and CDR2 FQGNSA. As DNA, the CDR3 is TGTGCCAGCAGCTCTCTGGACAGGGGAAGAACTTATGGCTACACCTTC. This codes for CASSSLDRGRTYGYTF.